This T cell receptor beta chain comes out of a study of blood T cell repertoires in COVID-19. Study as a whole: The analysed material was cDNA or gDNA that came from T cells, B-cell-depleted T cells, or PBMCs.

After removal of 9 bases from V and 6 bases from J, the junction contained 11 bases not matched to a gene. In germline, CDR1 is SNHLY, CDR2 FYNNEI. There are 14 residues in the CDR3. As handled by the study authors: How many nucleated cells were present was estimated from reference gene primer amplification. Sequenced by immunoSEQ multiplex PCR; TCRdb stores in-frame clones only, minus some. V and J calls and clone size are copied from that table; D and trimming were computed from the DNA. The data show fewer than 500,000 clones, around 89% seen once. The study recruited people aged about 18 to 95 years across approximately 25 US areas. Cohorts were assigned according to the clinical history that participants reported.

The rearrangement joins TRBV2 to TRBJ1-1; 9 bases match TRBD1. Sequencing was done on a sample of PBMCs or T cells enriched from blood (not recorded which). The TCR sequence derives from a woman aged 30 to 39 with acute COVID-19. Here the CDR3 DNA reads TGTGCCAGTGTATTTGGGACAGGGTCGTCTGAAGCTTTCTTT. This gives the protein CASVFGTGSSEAFF.